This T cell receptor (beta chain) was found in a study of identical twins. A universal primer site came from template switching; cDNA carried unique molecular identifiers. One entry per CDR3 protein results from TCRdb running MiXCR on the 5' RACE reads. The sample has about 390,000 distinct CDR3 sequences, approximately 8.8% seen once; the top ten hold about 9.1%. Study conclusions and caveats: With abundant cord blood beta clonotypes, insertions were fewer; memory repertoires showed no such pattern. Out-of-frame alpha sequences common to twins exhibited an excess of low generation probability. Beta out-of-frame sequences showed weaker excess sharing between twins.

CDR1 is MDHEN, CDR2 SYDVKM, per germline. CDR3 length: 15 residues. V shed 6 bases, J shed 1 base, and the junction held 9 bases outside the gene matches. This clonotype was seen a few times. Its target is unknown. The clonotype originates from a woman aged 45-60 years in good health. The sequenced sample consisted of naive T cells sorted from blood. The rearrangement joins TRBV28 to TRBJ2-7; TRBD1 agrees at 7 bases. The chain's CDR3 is CASRRGGLGSYEQYV. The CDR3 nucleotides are TGTGCCAGCAGGCGAGGGGGCTTAGGGTCCTACGAGCAGTACGTC.